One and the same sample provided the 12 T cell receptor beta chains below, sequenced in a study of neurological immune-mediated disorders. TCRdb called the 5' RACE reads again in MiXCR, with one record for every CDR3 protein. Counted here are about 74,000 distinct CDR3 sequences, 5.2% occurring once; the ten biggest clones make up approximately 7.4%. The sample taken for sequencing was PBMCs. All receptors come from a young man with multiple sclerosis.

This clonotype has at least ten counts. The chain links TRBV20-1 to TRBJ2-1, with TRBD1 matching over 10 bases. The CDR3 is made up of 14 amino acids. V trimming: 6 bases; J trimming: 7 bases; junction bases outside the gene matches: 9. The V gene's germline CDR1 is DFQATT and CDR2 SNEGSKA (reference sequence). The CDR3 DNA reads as TGCAGTGCCCTAGGGCGGGACAGGGGTAATGAGCAGTTCTTC. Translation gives CSALGRDRGNEQFF.

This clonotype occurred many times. The CDR3 DNA reads TGTGCCAGCAGCCGGGACCCAGGAAGCACTGAAGCTTTCTTT. Amino acid sequence: CASSRDPGSTEAFF. V is TRBV4-2 and J is TRBJ1-1; a possible D gene is TRBD1 (5 bases). This CDR3 has 14 amino acids. Per germline, CDR1 LGHNA and CDR2 YNFKEQ. With 4 bases removed from V and 4 bases from J, the gap between germline ends came to 13 bases.

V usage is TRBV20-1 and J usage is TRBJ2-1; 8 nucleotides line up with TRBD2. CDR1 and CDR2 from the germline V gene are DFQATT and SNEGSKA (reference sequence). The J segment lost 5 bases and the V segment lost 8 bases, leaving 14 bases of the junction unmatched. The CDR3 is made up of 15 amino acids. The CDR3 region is CSKDVLAGSNNEQFF. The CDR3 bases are TGCAGTAAGGATGTATTAGCGGGGTCGAACAATGAGCAGTTCTTC.

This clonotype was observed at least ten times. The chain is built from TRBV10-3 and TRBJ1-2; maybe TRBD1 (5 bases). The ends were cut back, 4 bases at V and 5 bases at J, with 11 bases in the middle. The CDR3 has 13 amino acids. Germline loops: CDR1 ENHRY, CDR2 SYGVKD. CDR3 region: CAISGGGAYGYTF. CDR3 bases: TGTGCCATCAGTGGAGGTGGGGCATATGGCTACACCTTC.

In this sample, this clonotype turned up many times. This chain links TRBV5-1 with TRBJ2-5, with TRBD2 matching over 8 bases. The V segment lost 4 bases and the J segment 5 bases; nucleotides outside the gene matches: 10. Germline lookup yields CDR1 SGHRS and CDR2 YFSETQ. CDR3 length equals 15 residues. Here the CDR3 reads CASSVGLAGSETQYF. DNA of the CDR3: TGCGCCAGCAGCGTCGGATTAGCGGGGAGCGAGACCCAGTACTTC.

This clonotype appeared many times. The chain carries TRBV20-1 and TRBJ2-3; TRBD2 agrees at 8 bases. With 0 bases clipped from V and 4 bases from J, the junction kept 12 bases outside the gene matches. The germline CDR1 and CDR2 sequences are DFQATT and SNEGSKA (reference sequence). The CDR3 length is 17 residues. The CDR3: CSARDRPGTSRSDTQYF. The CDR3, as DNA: TGCAGTGCTAGAGATCGGCCCGGGACTAGTAGGTCAGATACGCAGTATTTT.

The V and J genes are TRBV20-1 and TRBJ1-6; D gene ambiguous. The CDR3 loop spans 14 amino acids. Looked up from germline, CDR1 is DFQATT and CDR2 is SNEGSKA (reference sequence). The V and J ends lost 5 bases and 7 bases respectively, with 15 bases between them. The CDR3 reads CSASLGTGNSPLHF. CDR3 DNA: TGCAGTGCTTCACTAGGCACCGGGAATTCACCCCTCCACTTT.

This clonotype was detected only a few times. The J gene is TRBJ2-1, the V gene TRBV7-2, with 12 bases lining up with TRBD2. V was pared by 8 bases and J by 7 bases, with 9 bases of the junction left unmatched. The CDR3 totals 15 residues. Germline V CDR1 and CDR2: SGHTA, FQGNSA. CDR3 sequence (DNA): TGTGCCAGCCGGGGACTAGCGGGTGGGGGGAATGAGCAGTTCTTC. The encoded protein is CASRGLAGGGNEQFF.

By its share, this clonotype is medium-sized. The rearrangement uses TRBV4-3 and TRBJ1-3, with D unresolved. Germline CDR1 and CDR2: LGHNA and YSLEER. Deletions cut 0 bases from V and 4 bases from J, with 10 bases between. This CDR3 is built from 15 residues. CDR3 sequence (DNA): TGCGCCAGCAGCCAAGAGTCCGCAGTCGGAAACACCATATATTTT. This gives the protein CASSQESAVGNTIYF.

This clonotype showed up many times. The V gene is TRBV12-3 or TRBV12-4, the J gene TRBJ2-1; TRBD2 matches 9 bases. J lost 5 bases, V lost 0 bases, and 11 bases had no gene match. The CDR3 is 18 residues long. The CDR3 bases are TGTGCCAGCAGTTTAGCGCCGTGGAGCGGGGGGTCGGACAATGAGCAGTTCTTC. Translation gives CASSLAPWSGGSDNEQFF.

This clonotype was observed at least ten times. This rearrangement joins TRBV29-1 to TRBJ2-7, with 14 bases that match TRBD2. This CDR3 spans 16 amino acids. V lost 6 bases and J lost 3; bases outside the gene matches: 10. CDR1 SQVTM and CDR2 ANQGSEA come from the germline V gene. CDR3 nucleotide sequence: TGCAGCGTATTAGGACTAGCGGGAGGTACCTACTACGAGCAGTACTTC. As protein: CSVLGLAGGTYYEQYF.

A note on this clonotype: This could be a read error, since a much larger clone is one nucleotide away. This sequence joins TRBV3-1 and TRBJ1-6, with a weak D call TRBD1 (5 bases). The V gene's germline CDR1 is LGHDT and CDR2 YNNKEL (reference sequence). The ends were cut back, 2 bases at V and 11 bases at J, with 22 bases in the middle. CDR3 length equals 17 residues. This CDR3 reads CASSQKTRREAGAPLHF. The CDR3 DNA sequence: TGTGCCAGCAGCCAAAAAACGCGGAGGGAAGCGGGGGCACCCCTCCACTTT.